The present T cell receptor beta chain was sequenced within a study of T cell responses to AZD1222 COVID-19 vaccine. General study points: Unmutated variant regions are reportedly the target of nearly half of TCRs that are spike-specific.

Germline lookup yields CDR1 SGDLS and CDR2 YYNGEE. V lost 2 bases and J lost 0; bases outside the gene matches: 4. This CDR3 has 15 amino acids. Data came from immunoSEQ multiplex PCR; TCRdb stores just in-frame clones and leaves some out. This table holds roughly 100,000 clones, 90% to 95% found once. About this clone itself: The antigen is not known.

The sample here was peripheral blood, taken on day 0 of AZD1222 vaccination. This chain uses TRBV9 with TRBJ2-7, with 8 bases lining up with TRBD2. The clonotype was recovered from an adult in good health. CDR3 region: CASSVTSGASYEQYF. The DNA for the CDR3 is TGTGCCAGCAGCGTCACTAGCGGAGCCTCCTACGAGCAGTACTTC.